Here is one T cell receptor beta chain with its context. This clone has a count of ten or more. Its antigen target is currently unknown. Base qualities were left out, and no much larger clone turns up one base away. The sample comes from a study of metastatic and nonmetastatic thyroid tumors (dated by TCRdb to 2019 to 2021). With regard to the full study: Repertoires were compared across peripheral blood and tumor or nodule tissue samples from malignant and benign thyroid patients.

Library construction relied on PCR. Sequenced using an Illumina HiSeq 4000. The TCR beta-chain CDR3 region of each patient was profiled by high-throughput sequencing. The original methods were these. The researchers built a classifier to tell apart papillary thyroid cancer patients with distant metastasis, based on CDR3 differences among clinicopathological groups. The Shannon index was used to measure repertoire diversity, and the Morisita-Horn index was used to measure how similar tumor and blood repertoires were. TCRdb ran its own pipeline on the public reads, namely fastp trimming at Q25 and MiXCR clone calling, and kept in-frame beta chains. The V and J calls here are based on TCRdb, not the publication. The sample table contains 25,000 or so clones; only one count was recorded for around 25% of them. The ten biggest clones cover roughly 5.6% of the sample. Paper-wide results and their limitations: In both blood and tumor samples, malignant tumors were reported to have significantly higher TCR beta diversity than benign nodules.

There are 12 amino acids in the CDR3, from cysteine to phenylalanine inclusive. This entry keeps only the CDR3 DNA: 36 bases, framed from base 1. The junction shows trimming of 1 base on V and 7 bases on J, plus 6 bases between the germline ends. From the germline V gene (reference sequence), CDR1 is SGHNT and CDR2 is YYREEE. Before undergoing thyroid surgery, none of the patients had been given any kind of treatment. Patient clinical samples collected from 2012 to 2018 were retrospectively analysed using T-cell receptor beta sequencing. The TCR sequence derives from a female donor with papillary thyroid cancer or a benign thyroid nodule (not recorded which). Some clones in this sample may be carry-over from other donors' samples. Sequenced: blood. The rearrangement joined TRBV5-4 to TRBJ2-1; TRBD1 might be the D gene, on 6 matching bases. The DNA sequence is TGTGCCAGCAGCTTGACAGGGAATGAGCAGTTCTTC. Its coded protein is CASSLTGNEQFF.